One and the same sample provided the 7 T cell receptor beta chains below, sequenced in a study of cytomegalovirus exposure and HLA in healthy donors. The PCR made use of 60 Vbeta and 13 Jbeta primers. Sequencing was performed with immunoSEQ multiplex PCR; in TCRdb, only in-frame clones are kept and a portion is missing. Here the sample spans 150,000 to 170,000 clones, over 65% being singletons. Source material: PBMCs. These receptors were taken from a man aged 25 to 40 in good health and CMV-seronegative.

CDR3 bases: TGTGCCAGCAGCTTACATCCCAGACAGGGGGCCTACGAGCAGTACTTC. Encoded protein: CASSLHPRQGAYEQYF. This chain links TRBV9 with TRBJ2-7, with 9 bases lining up with TRBD1. Germline V lookup: CDR1 SGDLS, CDR2 YYNGEE. V lost 4 bases, J lost 2 bases, and 10 bases stayed unmatched. The CDR3 spans 16 residues.

This clone was found once. V is TRBV4-3 and J is TRBJ2-7; D possibly corresponds to TRBD1 (6 bases). The CDR3 loop spans 14 amino acids. The germline V and J ends were trimmed by 4 bases and 6 bases, with 16 bases remaining between them. Germline V gives CDR1 LGHNA, CDR2 YSLEER. For the CDR3, the DNA is TGCGCCAGCAGCCTGGGACAAGAAAACGGCGAGCAGTACTTC. This gives the protein CASSLGQENGEQYF.

This clone was seen more than once but under ten times. This rearrangement joins TRBV9 to TRBJ2-1, with 8 positions matching TRBD2. CDR1 is SGDLS and CDR2 is YYNGEE in the germline V gene. J was trimmed by 10 bases and V by 2 bases; bases with no gene match: 2. The CDR3 is 12 residues long. This CDR3 is CASSVSSGEQFF. DNA for the CDR3: TGTGCCAGCAGCGTCTCTAGCGGGGAGCAGTTCTTC.

CDR3 residues: CASNSLSSYNEQFF. Here the CDR3 DNA reads TGTGCCAGCAACTCGCTGAGCTCCTACAATGAGCAGTTCTTC. V gene TRBV27 combines with J gene TRBJ2-1, with D uncertain. Looked up from germline, CDR1 is MNHEY and CDR2 is SMNVEV (reference sequence). Trimming pared 7 bases from V and 0 bases from J, leaving 10 bases between. This CDR3 spans 14 amino acids.

J is TRBJ2-7 and V is TRBV27, with TRBD1 identical over 11 bases. J lost 4 bases, V lost 2 bases, and 4 bases had no gene match. Germline assignment: CDR1 MNHEY and CDR2 SMNVEV (reference sequence). CDR3 size: 15 residues. CDR3 nucleotide sequence: TGTGCCAGCAGTTTAGGGACAGGGGGATCTTACGAGCAGTACTTC. This encodes CASSLGTGGSYEQYF.

This clone was found a few times. The rearrangement links TRBV18 to TRBJ2-2; D unclear. Germline V gene data show CDR1 as KGHSH and CDR2 as LQKENI. The CDR3 sequence is 13 residues long. V was cut by 3 bases and J by 2 bases, with 4 bases left in between. CDR3 DNA: TGTGCCAGCTCACCCTCCAACACCGGGGAGCTGTTTTTT. Encoded protein: CASSPSNTGELFF. Combining the CDR3 with reference TRBV18 and TRBJ2-2 gives the whole variable domain NAGVMQNPRHLVRRRGQEARLRCSPMKGHSHVYWYRQLPEEGLKFMVYLQKENIIDESGMPKERFSAEFPKEGPSILRIQQVVRGDSAAYFCASSPSNTGELFFGEGSRLTVL.

Regarding this clone: Relative to the germline gene, one junction end is altered; a read error may explain this. The rearrangement uses TRBV4-3 and TRBJ1-5; the D gene is possibly TRBD1 (5 bases). CDR1 is LGHNA and CDR2 is YSLEER in the germline V gene. CDR3 size: 15 residues. The CDR3 loop reads CASAQERGYNQPQNF. CDR3 nucleotide sequence: TGCGCCAGCGCGCAAGAGCGGGGGTACAATCAGCCCCAGAATTTT.